The 24 T cell receptor beta chains given below trace back to one sample, sequenced in a study of blood T cell repertoires in COVID-19. Sequencing was performed with immunoSEQ multiplex PCR; in TCRdb, only in-frame clones are kept and a portion is missing. This sample carries some 140,000 clones, around 83% of them seen once, and the ten largest clones take around 28%. Sequencing used peripheral blood. The receptor source for this set is a woman in her sixties or seventies with acute or convalescent COVID-19.

The rearrangement uses TRBV19 and TRBJ1-1; 8 bases match TRBD1. Germline loops: CDR1 LNHDA, CDR2 SQIVND (reference sequence). The V and J ends lost 5 bases and 7 bases, in that order; junction bases with no gene match: 15. The CDR3 is made up of 16 amino acids. This chain's CDR3 is CASSPQGAVLRFEAFF. CDR3 nucleotides: TGTGCCAGTAGTCCGCAGGGGGCCGTTTTACGTTTTGAAGCTTTCTTT.

The chain carries TRBV21-1 and TRBJ2-7; TRBD1 is taken as the D call from the table, unchecked against the DNA. TRBV21-1 is a pseudogene. This CDR3 contains 16 residues. The CDR3 loop is CASSKPPEARDYEQYV. For the CDR3, the DNA is TGTGCCAGCAGCAAACCCCCCGAGGCCAGGGACTACGAGCAGTACGTC.

In this sample, this clone turned up once. V is TRBV7-9 and J is TRBJ1-2, with TRBD1 matching over 9 bases. CDR1 is SEHNR, CDR2 FQNEAQ, per germline (reference sequence). V trimming: 3 bases; J trimming: 7 bases; junction bases outside the gene matches: 3. There are 13 residues in the CDR3. The CDR3 sequence is CASSLGTGLGYTF. CDR3 DNA sequence: TGTGCCAGCAGCTTGGGGACAGGGCTTGGCTACACCTTC.

This clone occurred a few times. The chain couples TRBV29-1 to TRBJ1-5, with a tentative D call TRBD1 (5 bases). V was clipped by 1 base and J by 2 bases, with 9 bases between them. Germline V gives CDR1 SQVTM, CDR2 ANQGSEA. The CDR3 has 14 amino acids. The CDR3 region has the DNA TGCAGCGTTGAAGGGGGCAGTGGCAATCAGCCCCAGCATTTT. Translating it yields CSVEGGSGNQPQHF.

This clone has only one observation. The rearrangement links TRBV11-2 to TRBJ1-1; 10 bases are shared with TRBD1. Germline V CDR1 and CDR2: SGHAT, FQNNGV. J lost 4 bases, V lost 8 bases, and 4 bases had no gene match. The CDR3 runs to 13 residues. The CDR3 nucleotides read TGTGCCAGCGACAGGGGGCAGACCACTGAAGCTTTCTTT. As protein: CASDRGQTTEAFF.

J is TRBJ1-1 and V is TRBV14; the D is unclear. The CDR3 runs to 13 residues. The germline V gene has CDR1 SGHDN and CDR2 FVKESK. V gave up 5 bases and J gave up 4 bases, with 11 bases separating them. CDR3: CASSIGLSTEAFF. The CDR3 DNA is TGTGCCAGCAGCATCGGGTTGAGCACTGAAGCTTTCTTT.

The CDR3 sequence: CASSHGQPNTEAFF. CDR3 nucleotides: TGTGCCAGTAGTCATGGACAGCCGAACACTGAAGCTTTCTTT. V gene TRBV19 combines with J gene TRBJ1-1; weak D call: TRBD1 (6 bases). The CDR3 is 14 amino acids. Germline V CDR1 and CDR2: LNHDA, SQIVND (reference sequence). Trimming left V 5 bases short and J 1 base short, with 11 bases between.

The chain links TRBV19 to TRBJ1-2; 11 nucleotides match TRBD1. This CDR3 is 14 amino acids long. Germline V gene lookup returns CDR1 LNHDA and CDR2 SQIVND (reference sequence). J gave up 7 bases and V 7 bases, and 8 bases lay outside the gene matches. CDR3 protein: CASTSDRGLGGYTF. The CDR3 region has the DNA TGTGCCAGTACCTCGGACAGGGGGCTAGGTGGCTACACCTTC.

This clone was observed a handful of times. The chain links TRBV27 to TRBJ2-3; D is unclear. With 4 bases removed from V and 7 bases from J, the gap between germline ends came to 12 bases. Germline CDR1 MNHEY, CDR2 SMNVEV (reference sequence). This CDR3 is built from 13 residues. This CDR3 is CASSSPPAYTQYF. The DNA for the CDR3 is TGTGCCAGCAGTTCACCTCCCGCGTATACGCAGTATTTT.

The genes are TRBV9 and TRBJ2-7; D may be TRBD1 (5 bases). Germline loops: CDR1 SGDLS, CDR2 YYNGEE. Trimming left V 0 bases short and J 3 bases short, with 22 bases between. The CDR3 loop spans 18 amino acids. CDR3 region: CASSVDPGQTQTHYEQYF. The CDR3, as DNA: TGTGCCAGCAGCGTAGACCCCGGACAAACACAGACTCACTACGAGCAGTACTTC.

This sequence joins TRBV5-5 and TRBJ1-6, with 8 bases that match TRBD1. Germline lookup yields CDR1 SGHKS and CDR2 YYEKEE (reference sequence). This CDR3 comprises 15 residues. Losses at the gene ends were 5 bases for V and 7 bases for J; bases not matched to a gene: 8. CDR3 in amino acids: CASRTRQGYNSPLHF. The CDR3 DNA sequence: TGTGCCAGCAGAACCCGACAGGGGTACAATTCACCCCTCCACTTT.

The chain is built from TRBV7-3 and TRBJ2-1, with 7 bases identical to TRBD2. Unmatched junction bases numbered 13, after V lost 5 bases and J lost 9 bases. The length of the CDR3 is 15 residues. Germline V gene sequence: CDR1 SGHTA, CDR2 FQGTGA. The CDR3 DNA follows: TGTGCCAGCAGCCCAGGGTCTTCGACTAGCCCTGAGCAGTTCTTC. Its translation is CASSPGSSTSPEQFF.

This chain connects TRBV28 to TRBJ1-3; 8 bases are shared with TRBD1. CDR1 MDHEN and CDR2 SYDVKM come from the germline V gene. The CDR3 spans 15 residues. V shed 6 bases, J shed 0 bases, and the junction held 4 bases outside the gene matches. As DNA, the CDR3 is TGTGCCAGCAGAAACAGGGGGAGCTCTGGAAACACCATATATTTT. This codes for CASRNRGSSGNTIYF.

The chain recombines TRBV2 with TRBJ2-7; 9 positions match TRBD1. The CDR3 length is 13 residues. The junction had 5 bases not matched to a gene; V was cut back by 6 bases and J by 5 bases. Germline V gene data show CDR1 as SNHLY and CDR2 as FYNNEI. The DNA of the CDR3 is TGTGCCAGCAGGGGGACAGGGAACCACGAGCAGTACGTC. As protein: CASRGTGNHEQYV.

The V call is TRBV10-3, the J call TRBJ2-2; D is undetermined. Germline V CDR1 and CDR2: ENHRY, SYGVKD. Trimming took off 2 bases at V and 6 bases at J, with 4 bases between the two ends. The length of the CDR3 is 12 residues. CDR3 region: CAISEGPGELFF. The DNA for the CDR3 is TGTGCCATCAGTGAGGGCCCCGGGGAGCTGTTTTTT.

J is TRBJ1-6 and V is TRBV2; weak D call: TRBD1 (6 bases). This CDR3 is built from 15 residues. Deletions cut 2 bases from V and 4 bases from J, with 9 bases between. The germline CDR1 and CDR2 sequences are SNHLY and FYNNEI. The CDR3 region has the DNA TGTGCCAGCAGTGAACGGACAGTGTATAATTCACCCCTCCACTTT. The encoded protein is CASSERTVYNSPLHF.

The genes are TRBV5-4 and TRBJ2-1; TRBD2 matches at 8 bases. Looked up from germline, CDR1 is SGHNT and CDR2 is YYREEE (reference sequence). The V and J ends lost 3 bases and 0 bases, in that order; junction bases with no gene match: 5. There are 16 residues in the CDR3. CDR3 in DNA: TGTGCCAGCAGCTCCGGGAGGGTTAGCTCCTACAATGAGCAGTTCTTC. Its protein is CASSSGRVSSYNEQFF.

The genes are TRBV18 and TRBJ1-5, with D possibly being TRBD1 (5 bases). The CDR3 extends over 16 amino acids. Germline assignment: CDR1 KGHSH and CDR2 LQKENI. Trimming took off 2 bases at V and 4 bases at J, with 15 bases between the two ends. CDR3 sequence (DNA): TGTGCCAGCTCACCAGGCACAGGCGTGCTTAATCAGCCCCAGCATTTT. As protein: CASSPGTGVLNQPQHF.

The chain links TRBV10-2 to TRBJ1-4; 8 bases fit TRBD1. The ends lost 6 bases at V and 8 bases at J; junction bases unmatched: 8. Germline assignment: CDR1 WSHSY and CDR2 SAAADI. The CDR3 covers 14 residues. The CDR3 spells CASSGQGLREKLFF. The CDR3, as DNA: TGCGCCAGCAGCGGACAGGGCCTAAGGGAAAAACTGTTTTTT.

The chain links TRBV10-3 to TRBJ1-2; TRBD1 matches at 8 bases. CDR1 and CDR2 from the germline V gene are ENHRY and SYGVKD. This CDR3 has 14 amino acids. V lost 4 bases to trimming and J lost 5 bases; unmatched junction nucleotides: 6. CDR3 sequence reads: CAISGQGAGYGYTF. CDR3 nucleotide sequence: TGTGCCATCAGTGGTCAGGGGGCGGGATATGGCTACACCTTC.

The J gene is TRBJ2-5, the V gene TRBV19; possibly TRBD2 for D (5 bases). Trimming shortened V by 3 bases and J by 6 bases, and 14 bases separated the two germline ends. The CDR3 sequence is 14 residues long. Germline V gene lookup returns CDR1 LNHDA and CDR2 SQIVND (reference sequence). The CDR3 coding sequence is TGTGCCAGTAGTATGACTACCGCCTCCCAGACCCAGTACTTC. It specifies CASSMTTASQTQYF.

This clone was observed many times. The V and J genes are TRBV5-1 and TRBJ2-5; D gene unclear. Germline V gene data show CDR1 as SGHRS and CDR2 as YFSETQ. V was trimmed by 4 bases and J by 0 bases, leaving 13 bases between them. The CDR3 extends over 15 amino acids. The CDR3 nucleotides read TGCGCCAGCAGCCAAGGCCTAGTCTACCAAGAGACCCAGTACTTC. Amino acids: CASSQGLVYQETQYF. Filled out from reference TRBV5-1 and TRBJ2-5, the complete variable domain reads KAGVTQTPRYLIKTRGQQVTLSCSPISGHRSVSWYQQTPGQGLQFLFEYFSETQRNKGNFPGRFSGRQFSNSRSEMNVSTLELGDSALYLCASSQGLVYQETQYFGPGTRLLVL.

This chain connects TRBV5-1 to TRBJ2-5; TRBD1 might be the D (5 bases). CDR3 length: 14 amino acids. The V gene lost 0 bases and the J gene lost 2 bases, with 8 bases spanning the gap. Germline assignment: CDR1 SGHRS and CDR2 YFSETQ. For the CDR3, the DNA is TGCGCCAGCAGCTTGGTTCGACAGCAAGAGACCCAGTACTTC. This translates into CASSLVRQQETQYF.

The chain is built from TRBV6-5 and TRBJ2-1; tentatively, D is TRBD1 (5 bases). There are 11 residues in the CDR3. The ends were cut back, 7 bases at V and 7 bases at J, with 8 bases in the middle. Per germline, CDR1 MNHEY and CDR2 SVGAGI. CDR3 loop: CASTQGNEQFF. In nucleotides, the CDR3 is TGTGCCAGCACCCAGGGTAATGAGCAGTTCTTC.